This TCR beta chain stems from a study of OX40 agonist ivuxolimab in advanced cancers. Describing the broader study: Ivuxolimab was an agonistic, fully human IgG2 monoclonal antibody directed against OX40 (CD134), a costimulatory receptor. Of the approximately 50 patients in dose escalation, around 20 had hepatocellular carcinoma, some 15 had melanoma, 9 had renal cell carcinoma and 9 had head and neck cancer. Prior anti-PD-1, anti-PD-L1 or anti-CTLA-4 therapy was permitted, and 40% of dose-escalation patients had received checkpoint inhibitors. Peripheral TCRbeta sequencing was intended to test whether TCR sequence diversity was altered and clonal T-cell expansion was caused by ivuxolimab. Intravenous ivuxolimab was administered to patients every 2 weeks at six dose levels: 0.01, 0.1, 0.3, 1.5, 3 and 10 mg/kg. The paper describes the monotherapy dose-escalation part (N of about 50 patients) of the phase I trial of ivuxolimab. A male proportion of around 81% and a mean age of roughly 55 years, ranging from about 23 to 79, were recorded for the dose-escalation cohort. Partial responses occurred in three dose-escalation patients: two with cutaneous melanoma and one with hepatocellular carcinoma.

Remarks on this clone: Its antigen remains unidentified. Base qualities are not provided; no much larger clone lies one nucleotide away.

Paper-wide results and their limitations: The antigen specificity of the peripheral T cells that underwent clonal expansion was not determined. Low levels of normalized T-cell clonal expansion were also seen in some nonresponding patients. At doses of 0.1 to 3.0 mg/kg, clonal expansion of both CD4+ and CD8+ blood T cells was observed from baseline to week 6. On average, CD8+ T cells showed more expanded clones than CD4+ T cells after ivuxolimab. In the 0.1-3.0 mg/kg groups, partial responders were among the patients with the lowest normalized peripheral clonal expansion, particularly in CD8+ T cells.

Patients with autoimmune disease history or receiving systemic immunosuppression were excluded from the trial. In every dose cohort, peripheral blood was drawn for TCR sequencing at baseline, cycle 4 day 1, and cycle 7 day 1. The samples were taken from a phase I, first-in-human, multicenter, open-label dose-escalation trial of ivuxolimab. Adults with locally advanced or metastatic head and neck squamous cell, hepatocellular, melanoma or renal cell carcinoma were enrolled in the trial. Before TCR sequencing, CD4+ T cells and CD8+ T cells from peripheral blood were sorted into separate populations. Genomic DNA was extracted from sorted cells for sequencing of the TCRbeta CDR3 region. TCRbeta CDR3 regions were sequenced using the immunoSEQ Assay. The table was pulled from immuneACCESS by TCRdb, which kept in-frame rearrangements only. Such tables lose some clones; where checked, under half of the loss comes from unresolved V genes, and the rest has no known cause. The sample table records 60,000 to 100,000 clones; 80% to 95% of these occur just once. The leading ten clones occupy roughly 11% of the sample.

The specimen comprised CD4+ or CD8+ T cells sorted from blood, sampled in a trial of the OX40 agonist ivuxolimab. The TCR originated in an adult with an advanced solid tumor such as melanoma, head and neck, liver or kidney cancer.

The CDR3 is CASSKARDLRGVYEQYF. The DNA sequence reads TGTGCCAGCAGCAAAGCACGGGACTTGCGGGGCGTTTACGAGCAGTACTTC. The rearranged segments are TRBV21-1 and TRBJ2-7; the table's D call, TRBD2, has no DNA check behind it. TRBV21-1 is a listed pseudogene. The CDR3 runs 17 residues from the cysteine to the phenylalanine. Only the CDR3 portion is preserved as DNA: 51 bases, with reading frame beginning at the first base.